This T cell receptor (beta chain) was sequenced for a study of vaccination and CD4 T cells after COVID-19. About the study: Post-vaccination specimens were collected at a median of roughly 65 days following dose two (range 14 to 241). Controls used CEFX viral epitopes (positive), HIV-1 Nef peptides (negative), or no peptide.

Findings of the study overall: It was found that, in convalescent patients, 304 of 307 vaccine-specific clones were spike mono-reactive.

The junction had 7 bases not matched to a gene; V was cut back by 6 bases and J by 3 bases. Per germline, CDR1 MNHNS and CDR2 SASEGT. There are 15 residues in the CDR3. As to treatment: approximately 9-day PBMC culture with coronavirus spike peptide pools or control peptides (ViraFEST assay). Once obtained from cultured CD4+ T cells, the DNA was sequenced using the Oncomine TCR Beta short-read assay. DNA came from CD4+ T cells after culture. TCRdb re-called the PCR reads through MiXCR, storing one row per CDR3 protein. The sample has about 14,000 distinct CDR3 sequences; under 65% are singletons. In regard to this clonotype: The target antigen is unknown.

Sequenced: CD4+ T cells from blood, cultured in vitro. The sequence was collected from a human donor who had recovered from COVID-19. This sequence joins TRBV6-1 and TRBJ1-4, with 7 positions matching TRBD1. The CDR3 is CASRASTGANEKLFF. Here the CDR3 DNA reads TGTGCCAGCAGGGCCTCAACAGGGGCTAATGAAAAACTGTTTTTT.